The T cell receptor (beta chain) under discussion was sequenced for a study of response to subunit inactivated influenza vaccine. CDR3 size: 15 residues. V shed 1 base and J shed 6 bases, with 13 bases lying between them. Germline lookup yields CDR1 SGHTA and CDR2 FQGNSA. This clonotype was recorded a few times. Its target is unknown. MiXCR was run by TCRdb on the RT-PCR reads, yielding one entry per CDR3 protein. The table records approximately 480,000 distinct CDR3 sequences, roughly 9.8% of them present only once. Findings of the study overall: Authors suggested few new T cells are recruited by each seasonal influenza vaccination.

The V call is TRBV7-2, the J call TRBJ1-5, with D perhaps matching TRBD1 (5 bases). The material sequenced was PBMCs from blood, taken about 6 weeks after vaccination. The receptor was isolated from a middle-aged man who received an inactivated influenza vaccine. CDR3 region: CASSLGAGGIQPQHF. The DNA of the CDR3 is TGTGCCAGCAGCTTAGGTGCCGGGGGGATTCAGCCCCAGCATTTT.